The 3 T cell receptor beta chains below all came from one sample that was sequenced in a study of T cell clones after liver transplantation. Generated by immunoSEQ multiplex PCR, the TCRdb table keeps only in-frame clones and is missing some. The sample lists around 51,000 clones; 86% were seen once. The sequenced sample was CD8+ T cells from blood, obtained 12 months after liver transplant. Receptors originate from a human patient who received a liver transplant. Among the T cells, some may be from the graft donor.

The chain joins TRBV30 to TRBJ1-1, with 7 bases fitting TRBD1. The trim removed 3 bases at V and 7 bases at J, leaving 5 bases unmatched. Per the germline V gene, CDR1 is GTSNPN and CDR2 is SVGIG (reference sequence). The CDR3 runs to 12 residues. Written as DNA, the CDR3 is TGTGCCTGGAGCTCGACAGGGTATGAAGCTTTCTTT. Its protein product is CAWSSTGYEAFF.

This clone has only one observation. CDR3 sequence: CASSLGPGTGIYEQYF. The CDR3 DNA sequence: TGTGCCAGCAGCTTAGGGCCCGGGACAGGGATCTACGAGCAGTACTTC. The chain has TRBV11-2 and TRBJ2-7, with TRBD1 identical over 9 bases. The V gene's germline CDR1 is SGHAT and CDR2 FQNNGV. CDR3 size: 16 residues. V gave up 1 base and J gave up 3 bases; unmatched junction bases: 7.

The V call is TRBV30, the J call TRBJ1-3, with 9 bases identical to TRBD1. Germline V gives CDR1 GTSNPN, CDR2 SVGIG (reference sequence). Germline trimming cut 4 bases from V and 9 bases from J; bases unmatched to any gene: 4. The CDR3 spans 12 residues. The CDR3 DNA follows: TGTGCCTGGACATTGACAGGGGGCACCATATATTTT. Translation: CAWTLTGGTIYF.